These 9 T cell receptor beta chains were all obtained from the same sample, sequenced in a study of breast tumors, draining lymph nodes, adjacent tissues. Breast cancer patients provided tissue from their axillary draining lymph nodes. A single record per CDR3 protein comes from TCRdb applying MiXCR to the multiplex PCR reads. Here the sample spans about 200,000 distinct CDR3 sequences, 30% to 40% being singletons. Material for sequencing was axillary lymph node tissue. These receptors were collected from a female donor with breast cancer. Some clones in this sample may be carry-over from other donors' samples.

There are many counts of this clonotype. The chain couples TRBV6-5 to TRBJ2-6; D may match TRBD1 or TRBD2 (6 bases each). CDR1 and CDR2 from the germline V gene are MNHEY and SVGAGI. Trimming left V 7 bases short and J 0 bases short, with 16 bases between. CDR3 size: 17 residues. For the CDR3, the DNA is TGTGCCAGCAAACGAGGGGGGAGGTACTCTGGGGCCAACGTCCTGACTTTC. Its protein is CASKRGGRYSGANVLTF.

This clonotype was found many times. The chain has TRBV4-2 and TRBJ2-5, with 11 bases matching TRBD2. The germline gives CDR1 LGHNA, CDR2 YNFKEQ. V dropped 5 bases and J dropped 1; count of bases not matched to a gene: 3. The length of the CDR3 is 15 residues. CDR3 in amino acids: CASSTGTSGQETQYF. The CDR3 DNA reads TGTGCCAGCAGCACCGGGACTAGCGGCCAAGAGACCCAGTACTTC.

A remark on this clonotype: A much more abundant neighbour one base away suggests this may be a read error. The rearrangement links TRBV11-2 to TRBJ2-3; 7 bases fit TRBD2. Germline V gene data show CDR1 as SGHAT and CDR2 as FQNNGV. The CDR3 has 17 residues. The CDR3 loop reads CASSLGGAGVGADTRYF. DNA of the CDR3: TGTGCCAGCAGCTTGGGCGGGGCGGGAGTGGGCGCAGATACGCGGTATTTT.

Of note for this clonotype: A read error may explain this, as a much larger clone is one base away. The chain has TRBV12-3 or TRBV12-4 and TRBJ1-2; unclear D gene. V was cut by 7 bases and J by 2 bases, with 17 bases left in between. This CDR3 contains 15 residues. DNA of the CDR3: TGTGCCAGCACCTTATGGGCGTCGGAAAACTATGGCTACACCTTC. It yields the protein CASTLWASENYGYTF.

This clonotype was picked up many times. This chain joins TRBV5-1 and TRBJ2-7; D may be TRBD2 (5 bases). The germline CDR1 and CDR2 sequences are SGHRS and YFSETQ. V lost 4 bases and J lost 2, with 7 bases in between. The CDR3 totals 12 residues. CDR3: CASSREAYEQYF. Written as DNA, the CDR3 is TGCGCCAGCAGCCGGGAAGCCTACGAGCAGTACTTC.

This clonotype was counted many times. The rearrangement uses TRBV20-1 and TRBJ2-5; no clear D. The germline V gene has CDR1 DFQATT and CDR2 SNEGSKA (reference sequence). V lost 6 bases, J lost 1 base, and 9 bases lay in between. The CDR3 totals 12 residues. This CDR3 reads CSAALGQETQYF. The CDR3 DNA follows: TGCAGTGCAGCGCTGGGCCAAGAGACCCAGTACTTC.

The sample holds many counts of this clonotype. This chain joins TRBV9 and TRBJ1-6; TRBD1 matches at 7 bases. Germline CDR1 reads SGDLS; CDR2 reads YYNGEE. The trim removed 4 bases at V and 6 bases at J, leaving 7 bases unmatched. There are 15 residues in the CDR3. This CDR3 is CASSFYRDSNSPLHF. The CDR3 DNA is TGTGCCAGCAGCTTCTACCGGGACAGTAATTCACCCCTCCACTTT.

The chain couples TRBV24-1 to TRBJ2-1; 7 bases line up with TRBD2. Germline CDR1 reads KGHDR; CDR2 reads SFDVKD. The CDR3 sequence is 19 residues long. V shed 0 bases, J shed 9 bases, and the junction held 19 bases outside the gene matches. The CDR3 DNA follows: TGTGCCACCAGTGATTTGAAGTCGTTGGCTGGGGGGGAGCTGGGTGAGCAGTTCTTC. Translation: CATSDLKSLAGGELGEQFF.

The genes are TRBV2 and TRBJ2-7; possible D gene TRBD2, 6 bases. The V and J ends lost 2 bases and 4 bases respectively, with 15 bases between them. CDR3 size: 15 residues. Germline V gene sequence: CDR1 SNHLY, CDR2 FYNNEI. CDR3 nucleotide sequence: TGTGCCAGCAGTGAACGGCGGACGGACTATTACGAGCAGTACTTC. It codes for CASSERRTDYYEQYF. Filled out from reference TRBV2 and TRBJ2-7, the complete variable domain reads EPEVTQTPSHQVTQMGQEVILRCVPISNHLYFYWYRQILGQKVEFLVSFYNNEISEKSEIFDDQFSVERPDGSNFTLKIRSTKLEDSAMYFCASSERRTDYYEQYFGPGTRLTVT.